A single sample gave rise to the 13 T cell receptor beta chains below, sequenced in a study of cytomegalovirus exposure and HLA in healthy donors. The PCR had 60 Vbeta and 13 Jbeta primers. The method was immunoSEQ multiplex PCR; TCRdb's version includes in-frame clones alone and lacks a portion of them. The sample holds around 130,000 clones, about 78% seen once. The sequenced sample was PBMCs. The receptor source for this set is a man aged 50 to 59 in good health and CMV-seronegative.

CDR3 region: CASSTTGGRSDTIYF. The CDR3 coding sequence is TGTGCCAGCAGCACCACAGGGGGCCGATCAGACACCATATATTTT. The V gene is TRBV28, the J gene TRBJ1-3; 9 nucleotides agree with TRBD1. V lost 6 bases, J lost 8 bases, and 11 bases stayed unmatched. Germline assignment: CDR1 MDHEN and CDR2 SYDVKM. This CDR3 has 15 residues.

The chain links TRBV7-2 to TRBJ2-3, with TRBD2 identical over 9 bases. The CDR3 is 15 amino acids. The germline gives CDR1 SGHTA, CDR2 FQGNSA. V was clipped by 5 bases and J by 6 bases; unmatched bases: 9. CDR3 coding DNA: TGTGCCAGCAGCCCCGGGACTAGCCCGAGGGATACGCAGTATTTT. Protein product: CASSPGTSPRDTQYF.

This chain connects TRBV14 to TRBJ2-1, with TRBD2 identical over 11 bases. Germline assignment: CDR1 SGHDN and CDR2 FVKESK. After removal of 1 base from V and 6 bases from J, the junction contained 2 bases not matched to a gene. The CDR3 spans 15 residues. CDR3 in amino acids: CASSQGGLAANEQFF. CDR3 sequence (DNA): TGTGCCAGCAGCCAAGGGGGACTAGCGGCCAATGAGCAGTTCTTC.

The chain links TRBV6-5 to TRBJ1-2; the D gene is possibly TRBD1 (6 bases). The CDR3 spans 14 residues. Germline V CDR1 and CDR2: MNHEY, SVGAGI. V lost 0 bases, J lost 8 bases, and 13 bases lay in between. The CDR3 sequence is CASSYSRTAGGYTF. The CDR3 DNA is TGTGCCAGCAGTTACTCTAGGACAGCCGGAGGCTACACCTTC.

The chain combines TRBV4-1 with TRBJ1-1; weak D call: TRBD1 (6 bases). Germline-derived CDR1 and CDR2 are MGHRA and YSYEKL. The CDR3 runs to 17 residues. V was cut by 2 bases and J by 0 bases, with 16 bases left in between. The CDR3 bases are TGCGCCAGCAGCCAACCATTCAGGGGACCCATGAACACTGAAGCTTTCTTT. Its translation is CASSQPFRGPMNTEAFF.

This clone has more than one count but fewer than ten. The chain links TRBV28 to TRBJ1-2, with D possibly being TRBD1 (5 bases). Germline CDR1 is MDHEN and CDR2 is SYDVKM. CDR3 size: 13 residues. V gave up 3 bases and J gave up 2 bases, with 7 bases separating them. CDR3 DNA: TGTGCCAGCAGTTTGAGGACAAACTATGGCTACACCTTC. This sequence encodes CASSLRTNYGYTF.

V is TRBV2 and J is TRBJ2-3; TRBD2 agrees at 8 bases. Germline CDR1 SNHLY, CDR2 FYNNEI. The V and J ends lost 4 bases and 2 bases, in that order; junction bases with no gene match: 14. The CDR3 sequence is 18 residues long. DNA for the CDR3: TGTGCCAGCAGTGTCGGGAGGGGTGGGGCGGGGGTCACAGATACGCAGTATTTT. Its protein is CASSVGRGGAGVTDTQYF.

V gene TRBV5-4 combines with J gene TRBJ2-7, with 10 bases identical to TRBD1. Germline V gene data show CDR1 as SGHNT and CDR2 as YYREEE (reference sequence). V lost 4 bases to trimming and J lost 4 bases; unmatched junction nucleotides: 8. The CDR3 sequence is 15 residues long. DNA of the CDR3: TGTGCCAGCAGCACCCGACAGGGGGCGGGGTACGAGCAGTACTTC. This gives the protein CASSTRQGAGYEQYF.

The chain combines TRBV5-4 with TRBJ2-1; the match to TRBD2 covers 10 bases. V was pared by 3 bases and J by 1 base, with 4 bases of the junction left unmatched. CDR1 is SGHNT, CDR2 YYREEE, per germline (reference sequence). CDR3 size: 16 residues. DNA for the CDR3: TGTGCCAGCAGCTGGGGACTAGCGCATTCCTACAATGAGCAGTTCTTC. It specifies CASSWGLAHSYNEQFF.

The V and J genes are TRBV10-2 and TRBJ2-5; TRBD1 is a possible D gene (6 bases). CDR1 WSHSY and CDR2 SAAADI come from the germline V gene. V was shortened by 2 bases and J by 0 bases, with 7 bases between the two germline ends. CDR3 size: 14 residues. This CDR3 reads CASSERGYQETQYF. Here the CDR3 DNA reads TGCGCCAGCAGTGAGAGGGGGTACCAAGAGACCCAGTACTTC.

V gene TRBV27 combines with J gene TRBJ2-1; a possible D gene is TRBD2 (5 bases). Germline loops: CDR1 MNHEY, CDR2 SMNVEV (reference sequence). The V end was cut by 3 bases, the J end by 6 bases, with 15 bases between. This CDR3 has 15 amino acids. CDR3 in amino acids: CASSFEASLINEQFF. DNA of the CDR3: TGTGCCAGCAGTTTCGAGGCTAGCCTCATCAATGAGCAGTTCTTC.

The chain joins TRBV27 to TRBJ2-7, with 11 bases lining up with TRBD2. The V and J ends lost 3 bases and 5 bases, in that order; junction bases with no gene match: 6. Germline CDR1 is MNHEY and CDR2 is SMNVEV (reference sequence). CDR3 length: 15 amino acids. The CDR3 here is CASSFSSGRIHEQYF. CDR3 nucleotides: TGTGCCAGCAGTTTTTCTAGCGGGAGGATCCACGAGCAGTACTTC.

The chain recombines TRBV5-4 with TRBJ1-2, with 12 nucleotides matching TRBD1. Germline CDR1 SGHNT, CDR2 YYREEE (reference sequence). The CDR3 totals 15 residues. After removal of 5 bases from V and 6 bases from J, the junction contained 8 bases not matched to a gene. The CDR3 region is CASSTPGQGAHGYTF. The CDR3 DNA is TGTGCCAGCAGTACGCCGGGACAGGGGGCTCATGGCTACACCTTC.